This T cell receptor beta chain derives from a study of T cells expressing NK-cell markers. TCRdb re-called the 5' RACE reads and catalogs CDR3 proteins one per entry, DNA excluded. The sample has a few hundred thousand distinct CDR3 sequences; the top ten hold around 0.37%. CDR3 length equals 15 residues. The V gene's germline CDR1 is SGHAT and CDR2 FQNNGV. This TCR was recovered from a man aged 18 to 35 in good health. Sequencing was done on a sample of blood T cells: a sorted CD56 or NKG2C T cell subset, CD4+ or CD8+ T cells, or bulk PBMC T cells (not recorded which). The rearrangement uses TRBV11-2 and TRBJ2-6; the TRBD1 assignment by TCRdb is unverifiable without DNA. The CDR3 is CASSNYREGANVLTF.